A selection of T cell receptor beta chains follows, all from one sample in a study of OX40 agonist ivuxolimab in advanced cancers. The assay was immunoSEQ multiplex PCR, and TCRdb's table has in-frame clones only and misses some. There are about 69,000 clones in the sample; 65% to 80% occur only once, and approximately 2.5% lies in the top ten. The input for sequencing was CD4+ or CD8+ T cells sorted from blood, taken in a trial of the OX40 agonist ivuxolimab. These receptors all come from an adult with an advanced solid tumor such as melanoma, head and neck, liver or kidney cancer. Each CDR3 is given with its conserved first and last residue. Fields, in order: J gene, D gene, clone size, V gene, CDR3 DNA, CDR3 protein. D genes are given only for firm matches. Not every row has a clone size; where given, it reads once, few, many or a size class.

>TRBJ2-1|TRBD2|NA|TRBV6-1
TGTGCCAGCAAAGTAACTAGCGGGAGCAATGAGCAGTTCTTC
CASKVTSGSNEQFF
>TRBJ1-5|NA|NA|TRBV5-8
TGTGCCAGCAGCGTCGGACAGAGGGTGGGACAGCCCCAGCATTTT
CASSVGQRVGQPQHF
>TRBJ2-1|NA|few|TRBV5-1
TGCGCCAGCAGCGATCTGCAGTACAATGAGCAGTTCTTC
CASSDLQYNEQFF
>TRBJ1-5|TRBD1|NA|TRBV6-1
TGTGCCAGCAGTGGACAGGGCGGATTGATGGAGCCCCAGCATTTT
CASSGQGGLMEPQHF
>TRBJ1-3|TRBD1|NA|TRBV6-5
TGTGCCAGCAGTTATAGAGGGACAGGGCGCTACACCATATATTTT
CASSYRGTGRYTIYF
>TRBJ2-1|NA|NA|TRBV18
TGTGCCAGCTCACCACCCCGGCTTAAAAGCTCCTACAATGAGCAGTTCTTC
CASSPPRLKSSYNEQFF
>TRBJ2-1|TRBD1|NA|TRBV5-4
TGTGCCAGCCGCGGACAGGGGGCGCAGAATGAGCAGTTCTTC
CASRGQGAQNEQFF
>TRBJ1-2|TRBD1|NA|TRBV5-1
TGCGCCAGCAGCCCAGACAGGGGAACTAACTATGGCTACACCTTC
CASSPDRGTNYGYTF
>TRBJ2-6|TRBD1|NA|TRBV6-4
TGTGCCAGCAGCGCCGGGACAGGAGGCTCTGGGGCCAACGTCCTGACTTTC
CASSAGTGGSGANVLTF
>TRBJ2-1|TRBD2|NA|TRBV7-6
TGTGCCAGCAGCTTAACCGGGACTAGCGGGAGAAGTGAGCAGTTCTTC
CASSLTGTSGRSEQFF
>TRBJ2-3|NA|NA|TRBV5-1
TGCGCCAGCAGCTTGGTCGGCACAGATACGCAGTATTTT
CASSLVGTDTQYF
>TRBJ1-1|NA|NA|TRBV27
TGTGCCACACGGTTAGGCAGGAACACTGAAGCTTTCTTT
CATRLGRNTEAFF
>TRBJ1-1|TRBD1|NA|TRBV5-4
TGTGCCAGCAGCTATGACAGGGGGCTGTACACTGAAGCTTTCTTT
CASSYDRGLYTEAFF
>TRBJ2-5|NA|NA|TRBV11-2
TGTGCCAGCAGCTTAGTTAGACAAGAGACCCAGTACTTC
CASSLVRQETQYF
>TRBJ1-3|NA|NA|TRBV9
TGTGCCAGCAGCGTTGAGGGGATGGGAGGAAACACCATATATTTT
CASSVEGMGGNTIYF
>TRBJ1-4|NA|NA|TRBV28
TGTGCCAGCAGTTTACAGGGTGGGGATGAAAAACTGTTTTTT
CASSLQGGDEKLFF
>TRBJ2-2|TRBD2|NA|TRBV27
TGTGCCAGCAGTGCCTCGACTAGCGGGAGGGCCAGAACCGGGGAGCTGTTTTTT
CASSASTSGRARTGELFF
>TRBJ2-5|TRBD1|NA|TRBV4-1
TGCGCCAGCAGCCAACAGGGGGAGGAGACCCAGTACTTC
CASSQQGEETQYF
>TRBJ2-2|NA|NA|TRBV2
TGTGCCTCAGGGGCTTGGAACACCGGGGAGCTGTTTTTT
CASGAWNTGELFF
>TRBJ2-2|NA|few|TRBV6-6
TGTGCCAGCAAGACAGGAGGGACCGGGGAGCTGTTTTTT
CASKTGGTGELFF
>TRBJ2-3|NA|NA|TRBV12-5
TGTGCTAGTGGTTTGGGTAACAGGGCCCTCCTCACAGATACGCAGTATTTT
CASGLGNRALLTDTQYF
>TRBJ1-1|TRBD1|NA|TRBV7-6
TGTGCCAGCGGGACAGGGAGAGCTGAAGCTTTCTTT
CASGTGRAEAFF
>TRBJ1-1|NA|NA|TRBV7-2
TGTGCCAGCAGCCCATGGGGTGTGGACACTGAAGCTTTCTTT
CASSPWGVDTEAFF
>TRBJ2-3|TRBD2|NA|TRBV4-1
TGCGCCAGCAGCCAAGATGTGGCTAGCGGGGGATATACGCAGTATTTT
CASSQDVASGGYTQYF
>TRBJ1-5|NA|few|TRBV7-2
TGTGCCAGCAGCTTAGGGACCCACCGGCCCCAGCATTTT
CASSLGTHRPQHF
>TRBJ2-7|TRBD1|NA|TRBV5-4
TGTGCCAGCAGCTTGAGACAGGGGTACGAGCAGTACTTC
CASSLRQGYEQYF
>TRBJ2-4|NA|NA|TRBV4-2
TGTGCCAGCAGCCCGGCGGGACAGTCGCGAATTCAGTACTTC
CASSPAGQSRIQYF
>TRBJ2-3|TRBD1|NA|TRBV15
TGTGCCACCAGCACCCCCCGACAGGGTAGCACAGATACGCAGTATTTT
CATSTPRQGSTDTQYF
>TRBJ2-5|NA|NA|TRBV2
TGTGCCAGCAGGTCGGCAGGGAAACAAGAGACCCAGTACTTC
CASRSAGKQETQYF
>TRBJ2-1|NA|NA|TRBV9
TGTGCCAGCGGAAGGCGGCTGTACAATGAGCAGTTCTTC
CASGRRLYNEQFF
>TRBJ1-1|NA|few|TRBV27
TGTGCCAGCAGGGGGTCCTACCGGAACACTGAAGCTTTCTTT
CASRGSYRNTEAFF
>TRBJ2-3|TRBD1|NA|TRBV2
TGTGCCAGCGGGGGACAGGGGGCAATAGATACGCAGTATTTT
CASGGQGAIDTQYF
>TRBJ2-5|TRBD1|NA|TRBV6-1
TGTGCCAGCAGTACCAACAGGGGTGCAGGGGAGACCCAGTACTTC
CASSTNRGAGETQYF
>TRBJ2-7|NA|few|TRBV29-1
TGCAGCGTTGCAGAAAAGTACGAGCAGTACTTC
CSVAEKYEQYF
>TRBJ2-5|TRBD2|NA|TRBV28
TGTGCCAGCAGGGGGTCCGGAGCGGGAGGGCGCCAAGAGACCCAGTACTTC
CASRGSGAGGRQETQYF
>TRBJ2-3|NA|NA|TRBV15
TGTGCCACCAGCGCCCCCCGGGGGGCAGTGTGGGATACGCAGTATTTT
CATSAPRGAVWDTQYF
>TRBJ1-5|NA|NA|TRBV2
TGTGCCAGCAGAAGGGACCAGCCCCAGCATTTT
CASRRDQPQHF
>TRBJ2-5|NA|few|TRBV20-1
TGCAGTGCTAGTGAGGGGGAGACCCAGTACTTC
CSASEGETQYF
>TRBJ2-7|NA|medium-sized|TRBV12-5
TGTGCTAGTGGGGAACAGGGTTACGAGCAGTACTTC
CASGEQGYEQYF
>TRBJ2-5|NA|NA|TRBV7-6
TGTGCCAGCAGCTTAATAACTAGGAGCCAAGAGACCCAGTACTTC
CASSLITRSQETQYF
>TRBJ1-3|NA|NA|TRBV2
TGTGCCAGCAGGAAGGAGTCAGGGCGATCTGGAAACACCATATATTTT
CASRKESGRSGNTIYF
>TRBJ2-3|TRBD1|NA|TRBV18
TGTGCCAGCTCAACCCTAGACAGGGGCGACACAGATACGCAGTATTTT
CASSTLDRGDTDTQYF
>TRBJ2-3|NA|NA|TRBV4-2
TGTGCCAGCAGCCTGACGGGGCCACCCGCAGATACGCAGTATTTT
CASSLTGPPADTQYF
>TRBJ2-1|NA|NA|TRBV19
TGTGCCAGTAGTGAGACGAATGAGCAGTTCTTC
CASSETNEQFF
>TRBJ2-7|NA|NA|TRBV19
TGTGCCAGTAGTATCGGCCAGCTCCCTTCCTACGAGCAGTACTTC
CASSIGQLPSYEQYF
>TRBJ2-5|NA|NA|TRBV5-4
TGTGCCAGCAGCCCGGACACATACCAAGAGACCCAGTACTTC
CASSPDTYQETQYF
>TRBJ1-1|NA|NA|TRBV6-1
TGTGCCAGCAGTGAAGGGGTCAGTTCGACGGGGACTGAAGCTTTCTTT
CASSEGVSSTGTEAFF
>TRBJ1-1|NA|NA|TRBV6-5
TGTGCCAGCAAAAAAATTGGGAAGGCTGAAGCTTTCTTT
CASKKIGKAEAFF
>TRBJ1-1|NA|NA|TRBV7-2
TGTGCCAGCAGCTTGGTGAGGGCTGAAGCTTTCTTT
CASSLVRAEAFF
>TRBJ2-5|TRBD2|NA|TRBV5-1
TGCGCCAGCAGCTTGGTAGCGGGAGGGCAAGAGACCCAGTACTTC
CASSLVAGGQETQYF
>TRBJ2-7|TRBD1|NA|TRBV27
TGTGCCAGCAGTTTTAAGTTGGGGGACAGGGCAACCTACGAGCAGTACTTC
CASSFKLGDRATYEQYF
>TRBJ2-3|NA|few|TRBV7-7
TGTGCCAGCAGCTTAGACGGGTATACGCAGTATTTT
CASSLDGYTQYF
>TRBJ1-5|NA|NA|TRBV11-2
TGTGCCAGCAGCAATCAGGGAGGTCAGCCCCAGCATTTT
CASSNQGGQPQHF
>TRBJ1-2|TRBD1|few|TRBV5-8
TGTGCCAGCAGTCTCAGGGGGCAGCGTGGCTACACCTTC
CASSLRGQRGYTF
>TRBJ2-7|NA|NA|TRBV9
TGTGCCAGCAGCCCGGGACTGACCCGAGAGCAGTACTTC
CASSPGLTREQYF
>TRBJ2-7|NA|NA|TRBV2
TGTGCCAGCAGCACAAGCGAGCAGTACTTC
CASSTSEQYF
>TRBJ2-7|TRBD1|NA|TRBV14
TGTGCCAGCAGCCGGGGACAGGGAACCCGGGAATACGAGCAGTACTTC
CASSRGQGTREYEQYF